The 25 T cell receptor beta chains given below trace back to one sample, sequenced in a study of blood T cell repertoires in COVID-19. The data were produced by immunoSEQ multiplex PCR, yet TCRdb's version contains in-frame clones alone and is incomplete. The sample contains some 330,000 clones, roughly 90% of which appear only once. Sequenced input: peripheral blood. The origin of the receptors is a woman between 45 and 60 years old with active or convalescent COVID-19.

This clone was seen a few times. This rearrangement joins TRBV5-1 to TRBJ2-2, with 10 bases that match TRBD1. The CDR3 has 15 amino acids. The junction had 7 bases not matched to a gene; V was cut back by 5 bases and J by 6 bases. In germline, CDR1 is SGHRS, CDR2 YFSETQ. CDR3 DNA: TGCGCCAGCAGAGCTGGGACAGGGGAGCCCGGGGAGCTGTTTTTT. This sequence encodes CASRAGTGEPGELFF.

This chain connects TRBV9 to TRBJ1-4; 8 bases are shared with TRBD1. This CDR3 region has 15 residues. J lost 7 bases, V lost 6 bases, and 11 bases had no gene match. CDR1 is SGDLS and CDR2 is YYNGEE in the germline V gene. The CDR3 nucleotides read TGTGCCAGCACGAACAGGGGGAGCGTCGGTGAAAAACTGTTTTTT. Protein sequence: CASTNRGSVGEKLFF.

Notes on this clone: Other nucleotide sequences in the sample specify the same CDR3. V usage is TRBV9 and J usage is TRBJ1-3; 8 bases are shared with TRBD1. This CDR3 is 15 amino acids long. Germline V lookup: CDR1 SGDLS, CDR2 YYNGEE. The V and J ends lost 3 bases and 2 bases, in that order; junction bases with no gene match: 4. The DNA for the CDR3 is TGTGCCAGCAGCGCCCTACAGGGGGCTGGAAACACCATATATTTT. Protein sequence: CASSALQGAGNTIYF.

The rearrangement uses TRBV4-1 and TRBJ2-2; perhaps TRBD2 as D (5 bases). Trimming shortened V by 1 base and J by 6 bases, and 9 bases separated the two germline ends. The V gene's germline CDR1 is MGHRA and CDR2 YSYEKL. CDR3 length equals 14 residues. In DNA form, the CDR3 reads TGCGCCAGCAGCCAAGGTTACGGGGCCGGGGAGCTGTTTTTT. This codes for CASSQGYGAGELFF.

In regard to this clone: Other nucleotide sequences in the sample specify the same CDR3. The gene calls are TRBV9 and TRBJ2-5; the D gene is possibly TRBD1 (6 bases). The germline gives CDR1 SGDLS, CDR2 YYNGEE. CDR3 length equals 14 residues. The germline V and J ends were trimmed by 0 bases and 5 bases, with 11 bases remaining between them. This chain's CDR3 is CASSVGQAGETQYF. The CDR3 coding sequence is TGTGCCAGCAGCGTAGGACAGGCGGGTGAGACCCAGTACTTC.

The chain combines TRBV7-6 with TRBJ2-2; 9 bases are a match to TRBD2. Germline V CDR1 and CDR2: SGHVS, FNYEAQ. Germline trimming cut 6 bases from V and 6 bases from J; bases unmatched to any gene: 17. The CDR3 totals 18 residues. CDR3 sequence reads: CASSAAFLAGPLAGELFF. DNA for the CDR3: TGTGCCAGCAGTGCAGCATTTCTAGCGGGGCCATTAGCCGGGGAGCTGTTTTTT.

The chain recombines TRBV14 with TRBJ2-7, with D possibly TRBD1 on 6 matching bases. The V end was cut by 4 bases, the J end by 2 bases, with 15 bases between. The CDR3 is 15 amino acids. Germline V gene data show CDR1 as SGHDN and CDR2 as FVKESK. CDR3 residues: CASSLIQGSTYEQYF. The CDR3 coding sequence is TGTGCCAGCAGCCTGATCCAGGGGTCGACCTACGAGCAGTACTTC.

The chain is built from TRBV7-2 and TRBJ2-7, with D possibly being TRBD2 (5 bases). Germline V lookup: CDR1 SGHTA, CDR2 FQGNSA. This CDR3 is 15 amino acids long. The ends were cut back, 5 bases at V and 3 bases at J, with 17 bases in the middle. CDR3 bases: TGTGCCAGCAGCGAGCGGTTCGGCAGCCACTACGAGCAGTACTTC. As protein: CASSERFGSHYEQYF.

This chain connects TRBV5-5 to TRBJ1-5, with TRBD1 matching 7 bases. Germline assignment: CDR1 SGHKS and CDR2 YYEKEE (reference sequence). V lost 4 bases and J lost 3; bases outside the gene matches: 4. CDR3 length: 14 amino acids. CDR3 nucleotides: TGTGCCAGCAGCCGAACAGGGGTCAATCAGCCCCAGCATTTT. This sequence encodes CASSRTGVNQPQHF.

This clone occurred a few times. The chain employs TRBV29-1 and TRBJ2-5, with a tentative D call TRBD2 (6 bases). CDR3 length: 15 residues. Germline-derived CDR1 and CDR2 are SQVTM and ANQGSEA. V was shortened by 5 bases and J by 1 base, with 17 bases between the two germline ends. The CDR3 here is CSVREQRAFQETQYF. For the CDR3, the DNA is TGCAGCGTTCGTGAGCAGCGGGCCTTCCAAGAGACCCAGTACTTC.

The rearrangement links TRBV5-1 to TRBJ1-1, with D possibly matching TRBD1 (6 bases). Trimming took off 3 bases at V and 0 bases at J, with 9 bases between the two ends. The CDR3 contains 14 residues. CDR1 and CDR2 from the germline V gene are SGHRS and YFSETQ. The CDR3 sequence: CASSSGTLNTEAFF. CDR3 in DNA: TGCGCCAGCAGCTCCGGGACACTGAACACTGAAGCTTTCTTT.

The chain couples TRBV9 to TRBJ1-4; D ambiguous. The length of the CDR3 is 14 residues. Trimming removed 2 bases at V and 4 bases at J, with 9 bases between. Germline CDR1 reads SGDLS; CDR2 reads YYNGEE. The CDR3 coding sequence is TGTGCCAGCAGCGTCGGAGTGGGTAATGAAAAACTGTTTTTT. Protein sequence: CASSVGVGNEKLFF.

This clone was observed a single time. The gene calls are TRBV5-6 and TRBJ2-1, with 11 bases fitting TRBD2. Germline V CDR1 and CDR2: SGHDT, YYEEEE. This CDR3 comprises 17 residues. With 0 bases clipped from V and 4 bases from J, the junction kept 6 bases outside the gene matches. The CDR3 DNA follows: TGTGCCAGCAGCTTGGCGGCTAGCGGGGGGTTTTACAATGAGCAGTTCTTC. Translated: CASSLAASGGFYNEQFF.

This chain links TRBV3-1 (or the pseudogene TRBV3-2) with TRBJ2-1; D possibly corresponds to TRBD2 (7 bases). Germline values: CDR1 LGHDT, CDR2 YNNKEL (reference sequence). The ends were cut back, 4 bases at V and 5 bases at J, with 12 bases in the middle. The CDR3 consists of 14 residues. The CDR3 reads CASSPRGGDNEQFF. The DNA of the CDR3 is TGTGCCAGCAGCCCGAGGGGGGGGGACAATGAGCAGTTCTTC.

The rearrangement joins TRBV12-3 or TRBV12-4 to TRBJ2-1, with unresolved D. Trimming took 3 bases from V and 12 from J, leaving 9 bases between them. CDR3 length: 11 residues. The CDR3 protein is CASSLGLGQFF. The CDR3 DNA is TGTGCCAGCAGTTTGGGCCTTGGGCAGTTCTTC.

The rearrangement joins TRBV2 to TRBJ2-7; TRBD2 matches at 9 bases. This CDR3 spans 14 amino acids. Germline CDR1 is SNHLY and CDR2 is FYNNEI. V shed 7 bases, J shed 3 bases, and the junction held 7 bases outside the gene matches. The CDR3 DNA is TGTGCCAGCACCTGGACTAGCGCATTCTACGAGCAGTACTTC. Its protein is CASTWTSAFYEQYF.

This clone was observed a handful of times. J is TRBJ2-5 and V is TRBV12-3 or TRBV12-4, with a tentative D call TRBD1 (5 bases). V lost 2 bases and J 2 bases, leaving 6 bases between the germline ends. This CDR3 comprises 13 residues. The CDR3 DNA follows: TGTGCCAGCAGTTTACGGACACAAGAGACCCAGTACTTC. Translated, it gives CASSLRTQETQYF.

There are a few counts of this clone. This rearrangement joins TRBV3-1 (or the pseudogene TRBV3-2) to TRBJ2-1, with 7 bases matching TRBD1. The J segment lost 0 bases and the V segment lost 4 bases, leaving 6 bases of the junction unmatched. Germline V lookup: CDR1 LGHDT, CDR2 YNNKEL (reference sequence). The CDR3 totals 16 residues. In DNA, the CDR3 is TGTGCCAGCAGCCCGGCCCGGGACAGCTCCTACAATGAGCAGTTCTTC. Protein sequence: CASSPARDSSYNEQFF.

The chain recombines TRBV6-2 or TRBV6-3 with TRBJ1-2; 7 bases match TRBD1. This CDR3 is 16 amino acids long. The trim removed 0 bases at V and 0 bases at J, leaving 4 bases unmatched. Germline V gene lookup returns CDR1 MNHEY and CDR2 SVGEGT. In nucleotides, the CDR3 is TGTGCCAGCAGTTACTCGACAGGGCAGACTAACTATGGCTACACCTTC. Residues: CASSYSTGQTNYGYTF.

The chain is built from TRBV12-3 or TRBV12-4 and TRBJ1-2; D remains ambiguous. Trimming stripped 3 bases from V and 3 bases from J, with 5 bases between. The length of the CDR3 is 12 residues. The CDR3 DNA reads TGTGCCAGCAGTTTCGGGTACTATGGCTACACCTTC. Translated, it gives CASSFGYYGYTF.

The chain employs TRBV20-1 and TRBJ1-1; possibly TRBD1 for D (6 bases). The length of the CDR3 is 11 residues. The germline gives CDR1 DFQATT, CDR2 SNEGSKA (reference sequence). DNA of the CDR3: TGCGCCGGGACACCGAACACTGAAGCTTTCTTT. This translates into CAGTPNTEAFF.

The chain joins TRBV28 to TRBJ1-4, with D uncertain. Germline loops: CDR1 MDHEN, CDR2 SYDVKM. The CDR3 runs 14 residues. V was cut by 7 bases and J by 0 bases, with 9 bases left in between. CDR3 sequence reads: CASTQVSTNEKLFF. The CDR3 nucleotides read TGTGCCAGCACCCAGGTGTCAACTAATGAAAAACTGTTTTTT.

CDR3 sequence: CASSQDPGQSITYEQYF. The CDR3, as DNA: TGTGCCAGCAGCCAAGATCCCGGACAGTCAATAACCTACGAGCAGTACTTC. The V call is TRBV14, the J call TRBJ2-7; TRBD1 is a possible D gene (6 bases). The V gene's germline CDR1 is SGHDN and CDR2 FVKESK. There are 17 residues in the CDR3. V gave up 0 bases and J gave up 2 bases, with 17 bases separating them. Full variable domain (remainder filled in from reference TRBV14 and TRBJ2-7): EAGVTQFPSHSVIEKGQTVTLRCDPISGHDNLYWYRRVMGKEIKFLLHFVKESKQDESGMPNNRFLAERTGGTYSTLKVQPAELEDSGVYFCASSQDPGQSITYEQYFGPGTRLTVT.

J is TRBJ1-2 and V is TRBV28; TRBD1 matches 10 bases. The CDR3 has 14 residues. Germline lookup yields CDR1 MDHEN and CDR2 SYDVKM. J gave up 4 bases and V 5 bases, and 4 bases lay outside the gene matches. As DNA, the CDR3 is TGTGCCAGCAGTAAGACAGGGGGCGTCTATGGCTACACCTTC. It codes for CASSKTGGVYGYTF.

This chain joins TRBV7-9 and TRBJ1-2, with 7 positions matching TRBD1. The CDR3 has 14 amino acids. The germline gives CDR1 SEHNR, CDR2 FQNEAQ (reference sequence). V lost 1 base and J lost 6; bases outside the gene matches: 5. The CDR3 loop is CASSLDRGTDGYTF. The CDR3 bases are TGTGCCAGCAGCTTAGACAGGGGTACGGATGGCTACACCTTC.